The clone carrying this TCR beta chain was counted ten times or more. Its target is unknown. The entry originates in a study of Graves' ophthalmopathy and Graves' hyperthyroidism. Study outcomes and limitations: Discrimination between ophthalmopathy and stable hyperthyroidism by a 13-signature model showed roughly 88% sensitivity and roughly 80% specificity. The model achieved 70.59% sensitivity and 72% to 75% specificity for ophthalmopathy progression. Blood also held most thyroid clonotypes expanded above 0.001 frequency.

With V trimmed by 8 bases and J by 5 bases, 8 bases remained unmatched. Germline loops: CDR1 MDHEN, CDR2 SYDVKM. This CDR3 is built from 14 residues. The TCR beta CDR3 regions underwent amplification from RNA transcripts. Investigators did first-round RT-PCR with HTBI primers, then second-round multiplex PCR. TCRdb itself ran the multiplex PCR reads through MiXCR, one entry per CDR3 protein. The table has some 400,000 distinct CDR3 sequences, roughly 18% seen once. Sample: peripheral blood. The receptor's source is a woman aged 18 to 35 with Graves' ophthalmopathy. V and J are TRBV28 and TRBJ2-5; 10 nucleotides agree with TRBD1. Written as DNA, the CDR3 is TGTGCCAGCGTCCGACAGGGGGCTGGTGAGACCCAGTACTTC. This translates into CASVRQGAGETQYF.